Below, 20 T cell receptor beta chains from the same sample are listed, as sequenced in a study of graft-versus-host responses after intestinal transplantation. Repertoires were generated with immunoSEQ multiplex PCR, while TCRdb's copy carries only in-frame clones and drops some. The repertoire holds tens of thousands of clones, with 90% to 95% as singletons. Sequencing used PBMCs, obtained around 790 days after a first intestinal transplant, on the day of a second. These receptors were collected from a human patient who received an intestinal transplant, so some T cells may come from the graft donor.

The gene calls are TRBV27 and TRBJ2-1; 12 nucleotides match TRBD2. The CDR3 runs 16 residues. With 3 bases clipped from V and 10 bases from J, the junction kept 10 bases outside the gene matches. The germline V gene has CDR1 MNHEY and CDR2 SMNVEV (reference sequence). The CDR3 is CASSFPSTSGSGEQFF. As DNA, the CDR3 is TGTGCCAGCAGTTTTCCTTCGACTAGCGGGAGCGGCGAGCAGTTCTTC.

The rearrangement links TRBV7-3 to TRBJ2-6, with D perhaps given as TRBD1 or TRBD2 (5 bases each). The CDR3 is 16 amino acids. The germline V and J ends were trimmed by 5 bases and 1 base, with 12 bases remaining between them. Germline V lookup: CDR1 SGHTA, CDR2 FQGTGA. In DNA form, the CDR3 reads TGTGCCAGCAGCCCCGCTTGGGGGTCTGGGGCCAACGTCCTGACTTTC. Translating it yields CASSPAWGSGANVLTF.

The chain recombines TRBV10-1 with TRBJ2-7; D remains unclear. In germline, CDR1 is WNHNN, CDR2 SYGVQD (reference sequence). CDR3 length: 13 residues. V dropped 0 bases and J dropped 3 bases, with 6 bases sitting between them. The CDR3: CASSESALYEQYF. As DNA, the CDR3 is TGCGCCAGCAGTGAGTCGGCACTCTACGAGCAGTACTTC.

This clone appeared a few times. The V and J genes are TRBV19 and TRBJ2-2; TRBD2 matches 8 bases. This CDR3 contains 14 residues. Trimming cost V 7 bases and J 6 bases; bases outside gene matches: 7. In germline, CDR1 is LNHDA, CDR2 SQIVND (reference sequence). CDR3 nucleotides: TGTGCCAGTAAAGCCCGGGAGGGCCCCGGGGAGCTGTTTTTT. Its protein product is CASKAREGPGELFF. The full variable domain, completed using reference TRBV19 and TRBJ2-2, is DGGITQSPKYLFRKEGQNVTLSCEQNLNHDAMYWYRQDPGQGLRLIYYSQIVNDFQKGDIAEGYSVSREKKESFPLTVTSAQKNPTAFYLCASKAREGPGELFFGEGSRLTVL.

The chain carries TRBV6-5 and TRBJ2-5, with 8 bases fitting TRBD2. The CDR3 has 16 amino acids. V lost 0 bases, J lost 5 bases, and 8 bases stayed unmatched. From germline, CDR1 is MNHEY and CDR2 SVGAGI. In DNA form, the CDR3 reads TGTGCCAGCAGTTACTCCCTGGCGGGAGGTGGTGAGACCCAGTACTTC. It is translated as CASSYSLAGGGETQYF.

This chain uses TRBV6-1 with TRBJ2-7; 8 nucleotides align to TRBD1. Germline V lookup: CDR1 MNHNS, CDR2 SASEGT. With 5 bases clipped from V and 3 bases from J, the junction kept 9 bases outside the gene matches. The length of the CDR3 is 15 residues. The CDR3 loop is CASSSLQGAFYEQYF. DNA for the CDR3: TGTGCCAGCAGTTCCCTTCAGGGGGCTTTCTACGAGCAGTACTTC.

The chain carries TRBV7-9 and TRBJ1-3; TRBD1 might be the D (5 bases). Looked up from germline, CDR1 is SEHNR and CDR2 is FQNEAQ (reference sequence). The CDR3 extends over 14 amino acids. The V and J ends lost 1 base and 1 base respectively, with 5 bases between them. The CDR3 DNA is TGTGCCAGCAGCTTAGGGGGGTCTGGAAACACCATATATTTT. The encoded protein is CASSLGGSGNTIYF.

This chain joins TRBV7-9 and TRBJ2-1; D is ambiguous. V was clipped by 6 bases and J by 7 bases, with 13 bases between them. The CDR3 is made up of 13 amino acids. The germline V gene encodes CDR1 SEHNR and CDR2 FQNEAQ (reference sequence). The CDR3, as DNA: TGTGCCAGCAGAGAAGGTAGGGCGAATGAGCAGTTCTTC. This sequence encodes CASREGRANEQFF. Variable domain in full (rest from reference TRBV7-9 and TRBJ2-1): DTGVSQNPRHKITKRGQNVTFRCDPISEHNRLYWYRQTLGQGPEFLTYFQNEAQLEKSRLLSDRFSAERPKGSFSTLEIQRTEQGDSAMYLCASREGRANEQFFGPGTRLTVL.

The chain carries TRBV2 and TRBJ2-1; 7 bases line up with TRBD1. V lost 4 bases, J lost 2 bases, and 5 bases stayed unmatched. Per the germline V gene, CDR1 is SNHLY and CDR2 is FYNNEI. This CDR3 is built from 15 residues. The CDR3 loop is CASSGDRAPYNEQFF. The CDR3 coding sequence is TGTGCCAGCAGTGGCGACAGGGCCCCCTACAATGAGCAGTTCTTC.

V usage is TRBV6-5 and J usage is TRBJ2-5; maybe TRBD2 (5 bases). Trimming stripped 8 bases from V and 7 bases from J, with 11 bases between. The CDR3 length is 11 residues. In germline, CDR1 is MNHEY, CDR2 SVGAGI. CDR3 coding DNA: TGTGCCAGCTTACTCCGGGGGACCCAGTACTTC. Protein product: CASLLRGTQYF.

The V and J genes are TRBV5-1 and TRBJ2-1, with TRBD2 matching 7 bases. Germline V gene lookup returns CDR1 SGHRS and CDR2 YFSETQ. This CDR3 is built from 14 residues. With 7 bases clipped from V and 4 bases from J, the junction kept 8 bases outside the gene matches. The CDR3 loop is CASGRASGYNEQFF. DNA of the CDR3: TGCGCCAGCGGGAGGGCTAGCGGATACAATGAGCAGTTCTTC.

V usage is TRBV7-9 and J usage is TRBJ2-5; D not resolved. The last part of the DNA fits TRBJ2-7 better; the J call may be wrong. The length of the CDR3 is 11 residues. CDR1 SEHNR and CDR2 FQNEAQ come from the germline V gene (reference sequence). The CDR3: CASSFSYEQYF. Here the CDR3 DNA reads TGTGCCAGCAGCTTTTCCTACGAGCAGTACTTC.

Worth noting for this clone: Distinct nucleotide sequences in the sample also encode this CDR3. The chain combines TRBV5-1 with TRBJ2-7; 7 bases are shared with TRBD1. Trimming cost V 2 bases and J 2 bases; bases outside gene matches: 4. The germline V gene has CDR1 SGHRS and CDR2 YFSETQ. CDR3 size: 14 residues. The CDR3 loop reads CASSLRGRAYEQYF. The CDR3 coding sequence is TGCGCCAGCAGCTTAAGGGGGCGGGCCTACGAGCAGTACTTC.

Turning to this clone: Other DNA sequences from this sample encode an identical CDR3 as well. The chain has TRBV27 and TRBJ1-5; D remains unclear. The germline V and J ends were trimmed by 3 bases and 0 bases, with 9 bases remaining between them. Germline V gene sequence: CDR1 MNHEY, CDR2 SMNVEV (reference sequence). The CDR3 runs to 15 residues. This chain's CDR3 is CASSLRGYSNQPQHF. DNA for the CDR3: TGTGCCAGCAGTTTGCGCGGCTATAGCAATCAGCCCCAGCATTTT.

The rearrangement uses TRBV6-5 and TRBJ1-2; D gene ambiguous. CDR1 is MNHEY, CDR2 SVGAGI, per germline. This CDR3 comprises 14 residues. V shed 8 bases and J shed 2 bases, with 15 bases lying between them. CDR3 loop: CASALSGPNYGYTF. Written as DNA, the CDR3 is TGTGCCAGCGCATTATCCGGACCCAACTATGGCTACACCTTC.

The chain couples TRBV5-4 to TRBJ1-2; D is undetermined. Germline values: CDR1 SGHNT, CDR2 YYREEE (reference sequence). This CDR3 spans 13 amino acids. The V and J ends lost 2 bases and 1 base respectively, with 6 bases between them. The CDR3 region has the DNA TGTGCCAGCAGCTTCGATAGTAACTATGGCTACACCTTC. Its protein is CASSFDSNYGYTF.

The chain joins TRBV5-6 to TRBJ1-2; maybe TRBD1 (5 bases). CDR1 is SGHDT, CDR2 YYEEEE, per germline. The CDR3 is 14 residues long. Trimming took 4 bases from V and 5 from J, leaving 15 bases between them. CDR3: CASSPVTVRYGYTF. The CDR3, as DNA: TGTGCCAGCAGCCCTGTGACAGTGCGGTATGGCTACACCTTC. Variable domain in full (rest from reference TRBV5-6 and TRBJ1-2): DAGVTQSPTHLIKTRGQQVTLRCSPKSGHDTVSWYQQALGQGPQFIFQYYEEEERQRGNFPDRFSGHQFPNYSSELNVNALLLGDSALYLCASSPVTVRYGYTFGSGTRLTVV.

This chain uses TRBV5-1 with TRBJ2-1; tentative D call: TRBD2 (5 bases). Per the germline V gene, CDR1 is SGHRS and CDR2 is YFSETQ. Trimming removed 1 base at V and 6 bases at J, with 8 bases between. The CDR3 runs to 13 residues. The CDR3 region has the DNA TGCGCCAGCAGCTTGCTAGCCGGCAATGAGCAGTTCTTC. Residues: CASSLLAGNEQFF.

The chain combines TRBV5-1 with TRBJ1-5; perhaps TRBD1 as D (5 bases). CDR1 is SGHRS and CDR2 is YFSETQ in the germline V gene. The CDR3 is 16 residues long. V dropped 4 bases and J dropped 6 bases, with 20 bases sitting between them. The CDR3 reads CASSLGPLTEAQPQHF. In nucleotides, the CDR3 is TGCGCCAGCAGCCTGGGACCTCTAACAGAAGCTCAGCCCCAGCATTTT.

The J gene is TRBJ1-1, the V gene TRBV19; D is ambiguous. Between the trimmed V and J ends, which lost 1 base and 6 bases, there was a span of 9 bases. The CDR3 is 13 amino acids. Germline assignment: CDR1 LNHDA and CDR2 SQIVND (reference sequence). The CDR3: CASSIGGEPEAFF. The CDR3 nucleotides are TGTGCCAGTAGTATAGGAGGAGAGCCTGAAGCTTTCTTT.